This TCR beta chain comes out of a study of Ad26.COV2.S vaccination and SARS-CoV-2 variants. Study background: By the intramuscular route, Ad26.COV2.S was given once, or twice 56 days apart.

This clone showed up just once. Treatment: roughly 20 received Ad26.COV2.S at low or high dose, single or two shots; several received placebo; per-sample allocation not given. Repertoires come from day 63 after the first vaccine or placebo injection. Generated by immunoSEQ multiplex PCR, the TCRdb table keeps only in-frame clones and is missing some. The sample lists some 290,000 clones, 85% occurring once. The specimen comprised peripheral blood, sampled in a trial of Ad26.COV2.S vaccine versus placebo. The sequence was obtained from a person aged 18-60 years who received the Ad26.COV2.S COVID-19 vaccine or a placebo.

The CDR3 sequence is CASSSSDSNQPQHF. CDR3 nucleotides: TGTGCCAGCAGTTCTAGTGATAGCAATCAGCCCCAGCATTTT. The V gene is TRBV28, the J gene TRBJ1-5; no reliable D call. Germline CDR1 MDHEN, CDR2 SYDVKM. The CDR3 has 14 residues. V shed 4 bases and J shed 0 bases, with 7 bases lying between them.